A selection of T cell receptor beta chains follows, all from one sample in a study of T cell responses to AZD1222 COVID-19 vaccine. TCRdb's table, derived via immunoSEQ multiplex PCR, lists solely in-frame clones and lacks some. The sample contains about 140,000 clones, over 85% of which appear only once. Sequenced material: peripheral blood, taken on day 0 of AZD1222 vaccination. These receptor sequences come from an adult in good health. Each CDR3 is given without its conserved first and last residue.

TRBV5-3	ARSVVGDNTGELF
TRBV7-9	ASSSRPTYGYT
TRBV6-5	ASSYGRYEQY
TRBV28	ASSLTDFQETQY
TRBV2	ASTHGDRGLNEKLF
TRBV5-8	ASSSGPSETGELF
TRBV27	ASSPGTSGAGKQF
TRBV28	ASSLVMETQY
TRBV21-1	ASSKEQGINEQY
TRBV5-4	ASSTGNTEAF
TRBV6-5	ASTKTGGNEQF
TRBV18	ASSPQTSYNSPLH
TRBV5-8	ASIKPGQGGRGYT
TRBV6-1	ASSEQGERGYT
TRBV11-2	ASSLAPAGNQPQH
TRBV11-2	ASSLEWETQY
TRBV18	ASSSGNGPREAF
TRBV6-6	ASSYPGQGAQPQH
TRBV19	ASSYQGQEQY
TRBV24-1	ATSDGGRTEAF
TRBV12-3/TRBV12-4	ATARTGEETQY
TRBV5-1	ASSLGTRGQETQY
TRBV7-2	ASSALAGTSYEQY
TRBV7-9	ASSFLDNEQF
TRBV27	ASSSQDFPTWNEQF
TRBV5-4	ASSLVGTGYYGYT
TRBV28	ASSLQGTGGDEKLF
TRBV5-1	ASSLGFGSGNTIY
TRBV4-2	ASSQVASDTQY
TRBV28	ASSSGRGRIDQPQH
TRBV11-2	ASSLDTTEQY
TRBV7-2	ASSLVGMGINQPQH
TRBV20-1	SATGQGRAF
TRBV27	ASRPGVGGYT
TRBV21-1	ASSKAGKGGGPPYNEQF
TRBV5-1	ASSLSEVGYEQY
TRBV24-1	ATAGAGDNQPQH
TRBV28	ASSTTDRGNSNQPQH
TRBV11-2	ASSATGQENTEAF
TRBV7-2	ASSFLTGPYEQY
TRBV7-6	ASSPEVSSGNYEQY
TRBV4-2	ASSQDLRGAQPQH
TRBV19	ASRGQRSHMNTEAF
TRBV6-5	ASSYDGIYNEQF